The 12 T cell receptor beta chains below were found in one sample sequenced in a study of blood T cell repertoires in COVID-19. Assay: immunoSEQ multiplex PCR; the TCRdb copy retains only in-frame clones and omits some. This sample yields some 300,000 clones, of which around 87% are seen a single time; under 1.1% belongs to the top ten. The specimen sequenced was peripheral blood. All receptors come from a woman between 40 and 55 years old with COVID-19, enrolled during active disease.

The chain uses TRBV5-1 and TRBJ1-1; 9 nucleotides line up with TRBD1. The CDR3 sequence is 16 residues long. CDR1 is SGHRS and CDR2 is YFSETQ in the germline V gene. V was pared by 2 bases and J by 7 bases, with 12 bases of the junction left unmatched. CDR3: CASSFTGGASMGEAFF. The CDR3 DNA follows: TGCGCCAGCAGCTTTACAGGGGGCGCGTCAATGGGTGAAGCTTTCTTT. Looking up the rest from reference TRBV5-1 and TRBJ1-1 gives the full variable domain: KAGVTQTPRYLIKTRGQQVTLSCSPISGHRSVSWYQQTPGQGLQFLFEYFSETQRNKGNFPGRFSGRQFSNSRSEMNVSTLELGDSALYLCASSFTGGASMGEAFFGQGTRLTVV.

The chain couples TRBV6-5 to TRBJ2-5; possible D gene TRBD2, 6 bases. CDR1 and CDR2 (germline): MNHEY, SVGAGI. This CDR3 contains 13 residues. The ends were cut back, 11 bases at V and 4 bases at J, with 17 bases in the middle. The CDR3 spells CAGGIPGAETQYF. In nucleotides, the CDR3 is TGTGCCGGCGGGATCCCCGGGGCAGAGACCCAGTACTTC.

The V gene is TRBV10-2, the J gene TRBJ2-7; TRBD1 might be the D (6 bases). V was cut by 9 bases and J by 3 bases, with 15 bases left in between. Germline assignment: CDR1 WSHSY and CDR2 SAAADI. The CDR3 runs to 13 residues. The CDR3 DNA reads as TGCGCCAGTGGGCGGACAGAATTCTACGAGCAGTACTTC. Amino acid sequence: CASGRTEFYEQYF.

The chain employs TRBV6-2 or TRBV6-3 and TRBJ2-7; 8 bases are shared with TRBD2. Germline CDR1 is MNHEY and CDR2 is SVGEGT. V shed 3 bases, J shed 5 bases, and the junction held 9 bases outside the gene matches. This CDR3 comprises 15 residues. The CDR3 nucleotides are TGTGCCAGCAGTTATTCACCCGGGAGGGCGGACGAGCAGTACTTC. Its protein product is CASSYSPGRADEQYF.

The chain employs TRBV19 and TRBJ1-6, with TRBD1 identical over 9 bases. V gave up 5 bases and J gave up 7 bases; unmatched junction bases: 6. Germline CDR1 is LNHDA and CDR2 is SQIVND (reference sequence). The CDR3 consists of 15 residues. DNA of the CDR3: TGTGCCAGTAGTGGGCCCGGACAGGGGAATTCACCCCTCCACTTT. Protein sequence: CASSGPGQGNSPLHF. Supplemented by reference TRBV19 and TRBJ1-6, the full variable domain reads DGGITQSPKYLFRKEGQNVTLSCEQNLNHDAMYWYRQDPGQGLRLIYYSQIVNDFQKGDIAEGYSVSREKKESFPLTVTSAQKNPTAFYLCASSGPGQGNSPLHFGNGTRLTVT.

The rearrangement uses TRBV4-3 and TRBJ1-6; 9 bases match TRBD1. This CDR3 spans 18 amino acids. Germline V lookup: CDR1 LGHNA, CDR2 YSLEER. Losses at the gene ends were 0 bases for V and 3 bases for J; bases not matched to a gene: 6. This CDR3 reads CASSQDQGQGYYNSPLHF. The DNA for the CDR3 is TGCGCCAGCAGCCAAGATCAGGGACAGGGATACTATAATTCACCCCTCCACTTT.

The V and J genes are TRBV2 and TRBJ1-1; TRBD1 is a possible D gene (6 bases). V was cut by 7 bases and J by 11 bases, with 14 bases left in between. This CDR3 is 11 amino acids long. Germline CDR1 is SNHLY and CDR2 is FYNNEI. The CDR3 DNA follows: TGTGCCAGCACCCGGGGGGGGCCCGCTTTCTTT. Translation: CASTRGGPAFF.

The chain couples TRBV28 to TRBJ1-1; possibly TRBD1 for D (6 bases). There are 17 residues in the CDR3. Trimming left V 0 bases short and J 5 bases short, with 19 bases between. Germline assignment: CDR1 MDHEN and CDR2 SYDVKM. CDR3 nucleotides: TGTGCCAGCAGTTTATGGTCAGGGGCAGAGATGAGGACTGAAGCTTTCTTT. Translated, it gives CASSLWSGAEMRTEAFF. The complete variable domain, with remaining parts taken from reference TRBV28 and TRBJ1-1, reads DVKVTQSSRYLVKRTGEKVFLECVQDMDHENMFWYRQDPGLGLRLIYFSYDVKMKEKGDIPEGYSVSREKKERFSLILESASTNQTSMYLCASSLWSGAEMRTEAFFGQGTRLTVV.

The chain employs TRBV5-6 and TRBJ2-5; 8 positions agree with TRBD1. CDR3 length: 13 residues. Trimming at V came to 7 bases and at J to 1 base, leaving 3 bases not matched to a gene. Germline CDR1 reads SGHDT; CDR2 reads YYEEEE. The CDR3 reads CASLGQGQETQYF. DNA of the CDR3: TGTGCCAGCTTAGGACAGGGCCAAGAGACCCAGTACTTC.

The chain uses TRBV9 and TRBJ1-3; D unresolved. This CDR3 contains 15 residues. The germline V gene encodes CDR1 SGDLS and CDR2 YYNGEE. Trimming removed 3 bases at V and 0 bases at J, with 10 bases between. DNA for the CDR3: TGTGCCAGCAGCGACCCACGTAGCTCTGGAAACACCATATATTTT. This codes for CASSDPRSSGNTIYF.

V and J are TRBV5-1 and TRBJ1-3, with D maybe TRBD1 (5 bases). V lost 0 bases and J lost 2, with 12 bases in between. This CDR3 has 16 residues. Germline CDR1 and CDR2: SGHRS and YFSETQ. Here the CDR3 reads CASSLGNLGPGNTIYF. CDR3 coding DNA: TGCGCCAGCAGCTTGGGGAACTTGGGGCCTGGAAACACCATATATTTT.

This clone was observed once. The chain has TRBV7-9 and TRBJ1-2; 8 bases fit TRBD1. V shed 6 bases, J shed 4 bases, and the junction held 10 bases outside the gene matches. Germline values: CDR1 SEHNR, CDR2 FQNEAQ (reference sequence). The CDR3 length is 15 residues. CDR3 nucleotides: TGTGCCAGCAGTCGAATTCAGGGGGCTGGCTATGGCTACACCTTC. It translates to CASSRIQGAGYGYTF.